This passage covers 9 T cell receptor beta chains from one sample sequenced in a study of regulatory T cells in long-lasting Graves disease. For TCR beta, libraries came from iRepertoire HTBI primers and Arm-PCR of CDR3 regions. TCRdb analysed the multiplex PCR reads with MiXCR anew, one entry per CDR3 protein. The top ten clones hold just under 25% of a sample with under 700,000 distinct CDR3 sequences, about 15% of them seen once. The time point here: newly diagnosed GD, antithyroid drugs for less than 3 months. PBMCs provided the RNA from which the TCR library was made. These same data were also listed under a study on T cells in Graves' hyperthyroidism and ophthalmopathy.

The sequenced sample was peripheral blood mononuclear cells (PBMCs), obtained at new diagnosis, from a patient treated with antithyroid drugs. The receptors were sampled from a middle-aged woman with Graves disease.

The table lists this clonotype with a count of one. The V gene is TRBV11-2, the J gene TRBJ2-1; a weak D match, TRBD2 (7 bases). The CDR3 spans 15 residues. The germline gives CDR1 SGHAT, CDR2 FQNNGV. Between the trimmed V and J ends, which lost 3 bases and 7 bases, there was a span of 16 bases. The CDR3 spells CASSFVGGPGNEQFF. The CDR3 DNA reads as TGTGCCAGCAGCTTTGTGGGGGGGCCGGGGAATGAGCAGTTCTTC.

The rearrangement joins TRBV13 to TRBJ2-3, with D maybe TRBD2 (6 bases). The V end lost 3 bases, the J end lost 3 bases, and 13 bases lay between the germline ends. CDR3 size: 15 residues. Germline V CDR1 and CDR2: PRHDT, FYEKMQ (reference sequence). CDR3 region: CASSFRVAETDTQYF. CDR3 nucleotide sequence: TGTGCCAGCAGCTTCAGGGTAGCGGAAACAGATACGCAGTATTTT.

In its sample, this clonotype was seen many times. This chain joins TRBV2 and TRBJ2-3; tentative D call: TRBD1 (5 bases). In germline, CDR1 is SNHLY, CDR2 FYNNEI. The CDR3 is 14 amino acids. The V gene lost 6 bases and the J gene lost 1 base, with 11 bases spanning the gap. CDR3 coding DNA: TGTGCCAGCAGGCTCCAAGGGGGCACAGATACGCAGTATTTT. Its protein is CASRLQGGTDTQYF.

The table lists this clonotype with many counts. The rearrangement uses TRBV6-1 and TRBJ2-3, with D perhaps matching TRBD2 (7 bases). Germline assignment: CDR1 MNHNS and CDR2 SASEGT. There are 16 residues in the CDR3. The V end was cut by 5 bases, the J end by 4 bases, with 19 bases between. This CDR3 reads CASSRGGVTYPDTQYF. DNA for the CDR3: TGTGCCAGCAGTCGAGGGGGGGTCACGTATCCAGATACGCAGTATTTT.

This chain joins TRBV27 and TRBJ1-5, with D perhaps TRBD1 (5 bases). Germline CDR1 MNHEY, CDR2 SMNVEV (reference sequence). V lost 7 bases and J 4 bases, leaving 17 bases between the germline ends. CDR3 length: 15 residues. CDR3 sequence (DNA): TGTGCCAGCACGTCAATCGGGACGGGAAATCAGCCCCAGCATTTT. Encoded protein: CASTSIGTGNQPQHF.

This clonotype was counted many times. This sequence joins TRBV28 and TRBJ1-2; maybe TRBD1 (5 bases). CDR1 MDHEN and CDR2 SYDVKM come from the germline V gene. V shed 6 bases and J shed 1 base, with 6 bases lying between them. This CDR3 region has 12 residues. The CDR3: CASRQVNYGYTF. The CDR3 bases are TGTGCCAGCAGACAGGTTAACTATGGCTACACCTTC.

In this sample, this clonotype turned up many times. V gene TRBV12-3 or TRBV12-4 combines with J gene TRBJ1-2; D may be TRBD1 (5 bases). This CDR3 comprises 15 residues. V was cut by 6 bases and J by 3 bases, with 17 bases left in between. CDR3 residues: CASSLSGAQDYGYTF. In DNA, the CDR3 is TGTGCCAGCAGCTTATCCGGGGCGCAGGACTATGGCTACACCTTC.

The gene calls are TRBV7-3 and TRBJ2-3; 7 bases match TRBD2. Germline CDR1 and CDR2: SGHTA and FQGTGA. V lost 5 bases and J lost 0; bases outside the gene matches: 2. This CDR3 region has 14 residues. This CDR3 is CASSHGRSTDTQYF. CDR3 sequence (DNA): TGTGCCAGCAGCCACGGGAGGAGCACAGATACGCAGTATTTT.

This clonotype was counted a few times. Its ends do not fully match the called genes, so a read error is possible. This chain connects TRBV6-6 to TRBJ2-3, with D possibly matching TRBD2 (5 bases). Germline CDR1 MNHNY, CDR2 SVGAGI (reference sequence). CDR3 length equals 16 residues. CDR3 coding DNA: TGTGCCGGCAGTTACTCGAGTAGACTACCCACAGATACGCAGTATTTT. This codes for CAGSYSSRLPTDTQYF.